These 9 T cell receptor beta chains originate from one sample sequenced in a study of T cells in Graves' hyperthyroidism and ophthalmopathy. What was amplified from RNA transcripts were TCR beta CDR3 regions. A set of HTBI primers served as the primers for a first-round RT-PCR of the TCR CDR3. TCRdb re-called the multiplex PCR reads with MiXCR, one entry per CDR3 protein. The table shows 400,000 to 600,000 distinct CDR3 sequences, with around 16% occurring only once. Sequenced material: blood. Receptors were obtained from a woman in her 30s with Graves' ophthalmopathy.

The CDR3 is CSAREGLAGGHMQYF. CDR3 in DNA: TGCAGTGCTAGAGAGGGACTAGCGGGAGGGCACATGCAGTACTTC. V is TRBV20-1 and J is TRBJ2-7; 16 positions match TRBD2. CDR1 DFQATT and CDR2 SNEGSKA come from the germline V gene (reference sequence). V lost 0 bases to trimming and J lost 9 bases; unmatched junction nucleotides: 5. This CDR3 is 15 amino acids long.

Comments on this clonotype: One end of the junction fails to match germline, which may point to a read error. The chain uses TRBV5-5 and TRBJ2-1; TRBD2 agrees at 8 bases. In germline, CDR1 is SGHKS, CDR2 YYEKEE (reference sequence). The CDR3 length is 15 residues. The CDR3 region is CASSFSVTSDNEQLF. As DNA, the CDR3 is TGTGCCAGCAGCTTCAGTGTGACTAGCGACAATGAGCAGCTCTTC.

This clonotype was observed at least ten times. The chain employs TRBV18 and TRBJ1-1; D is perhaps TRBD1 (5 bases). Germline loops: CDR1 KGHSH, CDR2 LQKENI. V was cut by 3 bases and J by 2 bases, with 10 bases left in between. CDR3 length: 14 residues. The CDR3 protein is CASSPGTPNTEAFF. CDR3 nucleotide sequence: TGTGCCAGCTCACCCGGGACTCCTAACACTGAAGCTTTCTTT.

V gene TRBV9 combines with J gene TRBJ1-1, with D maybe TRBD1 (5 bases). Germline CDR1 reads SGDLS; CDR2 reads YYNGEE. CDR3 length: 16 amino acids. V lost 0 bases to trimming and J lost 6 bases, with 18 bases between them. The CDR3 coding sequence is TGTGCCAGCAGCGTAGCTTCCAAACCAGGGCTCTCTGAAGCTTTCTTT. Protein product: CASSVASKPGLSEAFF.

V gene TRBV28 combines with J gene TRBJ1-4; D is unresolved. The V gene's germline CDR1 is MDHEN and CDR2 SYDVKM. Trimming left V 2 bases short and J 3 bases short, with 10 bases between. This CDR3 has 15 residues. The CDR3 sequence is CASSLRVYSNEKLFF. CDR3 DNA sequence: TGTGCCAGCAGTTTAAGGGTCTATTCTAATGAAAAACTGTTTTTT.

This clonotype was recorded at least ten times. V is TRBV28 and J is TRBJ1-2, with TRBD1 matching over 8 bases. CDR3 length: 15 residues. V dropped 3 bases and J dropped 6; count of bases not matched to a gene: 9. From germline, CDR1 is MDHEN and CDR2 SYDVKM. This chain's CDR3 is CASSLTPGRGHGYTF. The CDR3 coding sequence is TGTGCCAGCAGTTTGACCCCGGGCAGGGGGCATGGCTACACCTTC.

This clonotype has at least ten counts. The V call is TRBV20-1, the J call TRBJ2-3; TRBD2 matches 12 bases. Germline V gene data show CDR1 as DFQATT and CDR2 as SNEGSKA (reference sequence). Trimming removed 7 bases from V and 4 bases from J; junction bases left unmatched: 3. This CDR3 has 13 residues. Written as DNA, the CDR3 is TGCAGTGGACTAGCGGGAGTAGCAGATACGCAGTATTTT. It encodes CSGLAGVADTQYF.

The chain recombines TRBV5-1 with TRBJ2-1; 7 bases agree with TRBD2. V was clipped by 0 bases and J by 6 bases; unmatched bases: 9. CDR1 and CDR2 from the germline V gene are SGHRS and YFSETQ. The CDR3 loop spans 16 amino acids. The DNA for the CDR3 is TGCGCCAGCAGCTTGGGTTGGGGAGGGCCGATCAATGAGCAGTTCTTC. It encodes CASSLGWGGPINEQFF.

This clonotype was counted only a few times. This chain links TRBV20-1 with TRBJ1-2; D might be TRBD1 (6 bases). Trimming stripped 5 bases from V and 7 bases from J, with 14 bases between. Per germline, CDR1 DFQATT and CDR2 SNEGSKA (reference sequence). CDR3 length: 12 amino acids. This CDR3 reads CSAPRDIRGYTF. CDR3 DNA: TGCAGTGCTCCCAGGGACATTCGTGGCTACACCTTC.